The following is a T cell receptor beta chain sequence with its context. Its antigen is undetermined. The J segment lost 2 bases and the V segment lost 0 bases, leaving 8 bases of the junction unmatched. This CDR3 is built from 17 residues. The germline V gene has CDR1 SGHAT and CDR2 FQNNGV. The record originates from a study of T cell responses to AZD1222 COVID-19 vaccine. The study's findings and limits: Regions left unmutated in variants are reportedly the target of nearly half of spike-specific TCRs. At baseline, just five to seven AZD1222 recipients tested seropositive.

Measured with immunoSEQ multiplex PCR; TCRdb has only the in-frame clones, and not every one. This sample has 110,000 to 150,000 clones; 70% to 90% occur once, and the top ten carry nearly 3.5%. The clonotype comes from an adult in good health. The chain carries TRBV11-2 and TRBJ2-7, with 9 bases fitting TRBD2. The source was peripheral blood, collected on day 0 of AZD1222 vaccination. The CDR3: CASSLDRLAVETYEQYF. The CDR3 DNA reads TGTGCCAGCAGCTTAGACCGACTAGCGGTCGAGACCTACGAGCAGTACTTC.